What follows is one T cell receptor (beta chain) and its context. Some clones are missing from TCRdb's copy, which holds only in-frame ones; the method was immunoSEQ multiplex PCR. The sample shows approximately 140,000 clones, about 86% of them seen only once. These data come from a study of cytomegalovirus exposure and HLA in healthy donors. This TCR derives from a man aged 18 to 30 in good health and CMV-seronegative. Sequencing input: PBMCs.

DNA for the CDR3: TGTGCCAGCAGTGAATATAGGGGCCCCGGGGAAAAACTGTTTTTT. The encoded protein is CASSEYRGPGEKLFF. The V and J genes are TRBV25-1 and TRBJ1-4; D is possibly TRBD1 (5 bases). The ends were cut back, 0 bases at V and 8 bases at J, with 13 bases in the middle. The CDR3 is 15 amino acids. CDR1 and CDR2 from the germline V gene are MGHDK and SYGVNS. Filled out from reference TRBV25-1 and TRBJ1-4, the complete variable domain reads EADIYQTPRYLVIGTGKKITLECSQTMGHDKMYWYQQDPGMELHLIHYSYGVNSTEKGDLSSESTVSRIRTEHFPLTLESARPSHTSQYLCASSEYRGPGEKLFFGSGTQLSVL.